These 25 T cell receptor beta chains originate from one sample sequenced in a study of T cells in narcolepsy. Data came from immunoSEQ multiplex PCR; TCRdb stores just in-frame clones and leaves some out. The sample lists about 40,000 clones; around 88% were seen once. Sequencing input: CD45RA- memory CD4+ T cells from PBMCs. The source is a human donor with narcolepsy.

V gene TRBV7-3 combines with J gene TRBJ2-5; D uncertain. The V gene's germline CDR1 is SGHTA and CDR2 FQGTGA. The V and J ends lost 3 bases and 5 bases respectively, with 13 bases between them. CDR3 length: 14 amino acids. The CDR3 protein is CASSLQSLGETQYF. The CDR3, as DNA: TGTGCCAGCAGCTTGCAGAGCCTCGGGGAGACCCAGTACTTC. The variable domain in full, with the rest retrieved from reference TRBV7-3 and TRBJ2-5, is GAGVSQTPSNKVTEKGKYVELRCDPISGHTALYWYRQSLGQGPEFLIYFQGTGAADDSGLPNDRFFAVRPEGSVSTLKIQRTERGDSAVYLCASSLQSLGETQYFGPGTRLLVL.

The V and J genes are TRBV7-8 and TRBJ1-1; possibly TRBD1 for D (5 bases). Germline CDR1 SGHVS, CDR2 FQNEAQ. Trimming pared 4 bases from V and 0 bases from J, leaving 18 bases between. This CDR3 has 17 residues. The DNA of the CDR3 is TGTGCCAGCAGCTCCGGGGGTCTGACCATTATGAACACTGAAGCTTTCTTT. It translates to CASSSGGLTIMNTEAFF. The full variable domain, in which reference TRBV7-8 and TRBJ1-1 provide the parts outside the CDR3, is GAGVSQSPRYKVAKRGQDVALRCDPISGHVSLFWYQQALGQGPEFLTYFQNEAQLDKSGLPSDRFFAERPEGSVSTLKIQRTQQEDSAVYLCASSSGGLTIMNTEAFFGQGTRLTVV.

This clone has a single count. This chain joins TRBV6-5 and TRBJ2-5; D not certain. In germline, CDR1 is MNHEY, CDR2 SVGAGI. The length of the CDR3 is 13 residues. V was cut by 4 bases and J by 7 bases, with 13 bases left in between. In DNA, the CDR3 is TGTGCCAGCAGTTTTGAAGGTGGAGTGACCCAGTACTTC. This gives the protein CASSFEGGVTQYF.

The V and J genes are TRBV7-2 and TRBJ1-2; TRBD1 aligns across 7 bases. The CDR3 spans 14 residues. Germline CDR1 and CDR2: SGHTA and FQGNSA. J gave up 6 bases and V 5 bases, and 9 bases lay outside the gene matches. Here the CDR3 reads CASSRARGSDGYTF. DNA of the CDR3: TGTGCCAGCAGCCGAGCCAGGGGGTCTGATGGCTACACCTTC. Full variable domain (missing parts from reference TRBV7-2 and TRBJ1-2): GAGVSQSPSNKVTEKGKDVELRCDPISGHTALYWYRQSLGQGLEFLIYFQGNSAPDKSGLPSDRFSAERTGGSVSTLTIQRTQQEDSAVYLCASSRARGSDGYTFGSGTRLTVV.

The CDR3, as DNA: TGTGCCAGCAGCTTAGTTCGGCCCTCCACAGATACGCAGTATTTT. The encoded protein is CASSLVRPSTDTQYF. The gene calls are TRBV11-2 and TRBJ2-3; D call uncertain. The CDR3 sequence is 15 residues long. V was shortened by 1 base and J by 2 bases, with 10 bases between the two germline ends. Germline V gene sequence: CDR1 SGHAT, CDR2 FQNNGV.

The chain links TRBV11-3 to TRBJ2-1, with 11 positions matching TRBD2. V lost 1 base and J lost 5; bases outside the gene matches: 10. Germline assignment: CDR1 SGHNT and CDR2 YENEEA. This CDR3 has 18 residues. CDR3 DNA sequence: TGTGCCAGCAGCTTAGGGGCCTCTAGCGGGGGGCCCGACAATGAGCAGTTCTTC. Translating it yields CASSLGASSGGPDNEQFF.

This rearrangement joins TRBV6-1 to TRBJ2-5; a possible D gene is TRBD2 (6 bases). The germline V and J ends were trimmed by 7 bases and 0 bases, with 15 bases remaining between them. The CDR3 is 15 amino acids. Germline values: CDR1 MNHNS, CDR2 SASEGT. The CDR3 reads CASKRLSGHQETQYF. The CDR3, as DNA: TGTGCCAGCAAAAGACTCAGCGGGCACCAAGAGACCCAGTACTTC.

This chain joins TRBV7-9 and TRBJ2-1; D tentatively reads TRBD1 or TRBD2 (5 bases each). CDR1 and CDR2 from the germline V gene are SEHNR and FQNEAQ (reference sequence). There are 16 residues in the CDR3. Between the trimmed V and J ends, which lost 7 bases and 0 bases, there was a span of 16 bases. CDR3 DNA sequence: TGTGCCAGCAACCCCCGGGGCCTCCGCTCCTACAATGAGCAGTTCTTC. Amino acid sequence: CASNPRGLRSYNEQFF.

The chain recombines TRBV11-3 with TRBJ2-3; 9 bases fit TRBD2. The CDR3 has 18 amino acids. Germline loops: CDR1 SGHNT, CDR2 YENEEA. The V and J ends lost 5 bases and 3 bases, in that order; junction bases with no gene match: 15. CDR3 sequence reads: CASSPGLEGAGGTDTQYF. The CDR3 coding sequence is TGTGCCAGCAGCCCAGGCCTGGAGGGGGCGGGGGGGACAGATACGCAGTATTTT.

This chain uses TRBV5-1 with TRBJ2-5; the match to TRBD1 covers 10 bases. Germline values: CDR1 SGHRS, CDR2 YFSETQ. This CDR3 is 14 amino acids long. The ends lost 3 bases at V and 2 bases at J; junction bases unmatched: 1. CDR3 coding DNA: TGCGCCAGCAGCTCGGGACAGGGGCAAGAGACCCAGTACTTC. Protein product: CASSSGQGQETQYF.

CDR3 bases: TGTGCCAGCAGCTTAGGGGGGATGAGACAGTTGAACACTGAAGCTTTCTTT. Its translation: CASSLGGMRQLNTEAFF. The chain uses TRBV11-3 and TRBJ1-1; D might be TRBD1 (5 bases). Per the germline V gene, CDR1 is SGHNT and CDR2 is YENEEA. V lost 1 base, J lost 0 bases, and 15 bases lay in between. This CDR3 contains 17 residues.

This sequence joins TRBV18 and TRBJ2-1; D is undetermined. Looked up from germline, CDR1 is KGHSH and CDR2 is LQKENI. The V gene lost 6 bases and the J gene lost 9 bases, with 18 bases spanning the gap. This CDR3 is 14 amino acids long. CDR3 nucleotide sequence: TGTGCCAGCTCCCCTGAAGAGACGTCGATTGAGCAGTTCTTC. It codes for CASSPEETSIEQFF. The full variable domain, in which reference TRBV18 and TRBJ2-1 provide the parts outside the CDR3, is NAGVMQNPRHLVRRRGQEARLRCSPMKGHSHVYWYRQLPEEGLKFMVYLQKENIIDESGMPKERFSAEFPKEGPSILRIQQVVRGDSAAYFCASSPEETSIEQFFGPGTRLTVL.

The CDR3 here is CASRLGWSTDTQYF. The CDR3 DNA follows: TGTGCCAGCAGGTTGGGATGGAGCACAGATACGCAGTATTTT. The rearrangement uses TRBV6-5 and TRBJ2-3; D remains ambiguous. CDR1 and CDR2 from the germline V gene are MNHEY and SVGAGI. V was pared by 6 bases and J by 0 bases, with 10 bases between. CDR3 length equals 14 residues.

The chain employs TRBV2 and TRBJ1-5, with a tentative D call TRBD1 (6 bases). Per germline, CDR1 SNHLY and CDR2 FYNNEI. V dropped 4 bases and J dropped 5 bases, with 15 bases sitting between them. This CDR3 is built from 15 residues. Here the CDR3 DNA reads TGTGCCAGCAGTGTGATGGGGGCGGGAGATCAGCCCCAGCATTTT. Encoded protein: CASSVMGAGDQPQHF. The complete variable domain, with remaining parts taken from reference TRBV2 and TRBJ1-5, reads EPEVTQTPSHQVTQMGQEVILRCVPISNHLYFYWYRQILGQKVEFLVSFYNNEISEKSEIFDDQFSVERPDGSNFTLKIRSTKLEDSAMYFCASSVMGAGDQPQHFGDGTRLSIL.

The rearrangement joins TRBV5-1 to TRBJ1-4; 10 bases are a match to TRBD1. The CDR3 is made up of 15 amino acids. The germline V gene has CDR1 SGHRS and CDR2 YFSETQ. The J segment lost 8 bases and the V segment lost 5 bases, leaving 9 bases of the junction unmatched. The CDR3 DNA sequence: TGCGCCAGCAGTAACACCGGGACAGGGGACGAAAAACTGTTTTTT. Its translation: CASSNTGTGDEKLFF.

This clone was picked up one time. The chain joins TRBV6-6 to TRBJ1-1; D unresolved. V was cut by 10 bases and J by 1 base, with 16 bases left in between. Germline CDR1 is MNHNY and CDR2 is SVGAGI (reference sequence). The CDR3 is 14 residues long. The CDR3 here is CAIKIDERNTEAFF. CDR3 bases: TGTGCCATCAAAATAGACGAGAGGAACACTGAAGCTTTCTTT.

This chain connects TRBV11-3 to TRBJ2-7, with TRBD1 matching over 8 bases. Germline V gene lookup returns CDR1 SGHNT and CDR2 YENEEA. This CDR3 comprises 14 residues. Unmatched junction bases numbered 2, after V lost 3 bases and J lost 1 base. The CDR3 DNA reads TGTGCCAGCAGCTTCGGGACAGGATCCTACGAGCAGTACTTC. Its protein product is CASSFGTGSYEQYF.

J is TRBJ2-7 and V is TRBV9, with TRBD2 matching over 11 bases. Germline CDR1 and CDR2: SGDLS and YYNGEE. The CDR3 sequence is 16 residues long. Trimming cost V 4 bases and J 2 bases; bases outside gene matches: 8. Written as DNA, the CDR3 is TGTGCCAGCAGCTCTCGACTAGCGGGGTTAGCCTACGAGCAGTACTTC. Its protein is CASSSRLAGLAYEQYF.

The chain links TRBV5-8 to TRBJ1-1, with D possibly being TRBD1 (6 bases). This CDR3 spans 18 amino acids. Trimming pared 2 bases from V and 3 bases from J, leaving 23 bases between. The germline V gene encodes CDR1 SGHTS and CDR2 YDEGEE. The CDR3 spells CASSLYGGRGALDTEAFF. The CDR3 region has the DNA TGTGCCAGCAGCTTATATGGTGGCCGGGGGGCGCTGGACACTGAAGCTTTCTTT.

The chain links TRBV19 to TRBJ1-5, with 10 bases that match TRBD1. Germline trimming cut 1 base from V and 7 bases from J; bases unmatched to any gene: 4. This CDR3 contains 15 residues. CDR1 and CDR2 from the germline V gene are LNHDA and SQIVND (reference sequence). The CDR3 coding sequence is TGTGCCAGTAGTATAGGACAGGGGGCTGGACAGCCCCAGCATTTT. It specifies CASSIGQGAGQPQHF. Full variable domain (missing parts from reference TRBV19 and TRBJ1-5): DGGITQSPKYLFRKEGQNVTLSCEQNLNHDAMYWYRQDPGQGLRLIYYSQIVNDFQKGDIAEGYSVSREKKESFPLTVTSAQKNPTAFYLCASSIGQGAGQPQHFGDGTRLSIL.

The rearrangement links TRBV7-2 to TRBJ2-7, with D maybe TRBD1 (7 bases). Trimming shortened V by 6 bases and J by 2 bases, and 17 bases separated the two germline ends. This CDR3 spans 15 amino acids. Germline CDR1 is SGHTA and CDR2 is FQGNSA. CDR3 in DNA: TGTGCCAGCAGAGGGGGGACAGATCAAACCTACGAGCAGTACTTC. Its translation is CASRGGTDQTYEQYF.

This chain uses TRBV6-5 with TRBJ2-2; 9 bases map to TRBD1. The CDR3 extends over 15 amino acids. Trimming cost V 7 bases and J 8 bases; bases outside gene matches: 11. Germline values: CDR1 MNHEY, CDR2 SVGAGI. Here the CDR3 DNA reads TGTGCCAGCAAGATCGGGACAGGGTTTTTTGGGGAGCTGTTTTTT. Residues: CASKIGTGFFGELFF.

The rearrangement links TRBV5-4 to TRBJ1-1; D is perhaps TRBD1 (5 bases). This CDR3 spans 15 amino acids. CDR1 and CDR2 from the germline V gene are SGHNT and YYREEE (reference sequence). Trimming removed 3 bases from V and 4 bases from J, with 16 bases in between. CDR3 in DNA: TGTGCCAGCAGCTCTCCGGGACGAAGAGGCACTGAAGCTTTCTTT. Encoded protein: CASSSPGRRGTEAFF.

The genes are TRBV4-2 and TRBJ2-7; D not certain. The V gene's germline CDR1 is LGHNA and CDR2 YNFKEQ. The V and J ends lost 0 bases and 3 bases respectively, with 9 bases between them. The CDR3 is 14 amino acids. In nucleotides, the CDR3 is TGTGCCAGCAGCCAAGACGAAAGGAACTACGAGCAGTACTTC. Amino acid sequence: CASSQDERNYEQYF.

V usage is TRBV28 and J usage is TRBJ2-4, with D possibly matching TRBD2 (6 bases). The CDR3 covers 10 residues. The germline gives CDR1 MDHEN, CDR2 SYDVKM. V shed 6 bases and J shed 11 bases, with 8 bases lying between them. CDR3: CASRGLVQYF. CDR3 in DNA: TGTGCCAGCAGGGGACTGGTTCAGTACTTC.